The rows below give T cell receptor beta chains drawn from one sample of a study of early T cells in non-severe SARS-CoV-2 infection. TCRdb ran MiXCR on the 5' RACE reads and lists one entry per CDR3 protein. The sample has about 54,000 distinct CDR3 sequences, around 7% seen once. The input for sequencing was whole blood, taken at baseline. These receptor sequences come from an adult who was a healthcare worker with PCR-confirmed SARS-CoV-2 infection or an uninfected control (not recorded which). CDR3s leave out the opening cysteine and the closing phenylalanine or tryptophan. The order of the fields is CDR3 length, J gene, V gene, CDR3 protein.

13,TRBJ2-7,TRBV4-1,ASSQDRRSLLEQY
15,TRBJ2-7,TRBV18,ASSPPGQWDRGIVQY
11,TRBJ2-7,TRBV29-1,SVKHPRTYEQY
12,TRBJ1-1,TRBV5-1,ASSFGNPNTEAF
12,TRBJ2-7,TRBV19,ASSRQGASYEQY
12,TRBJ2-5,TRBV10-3,AISDSPGGETQY
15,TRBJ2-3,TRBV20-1,SARDRDRGVHVDTQY
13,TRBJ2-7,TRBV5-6,ASSPDQGDTYEQY
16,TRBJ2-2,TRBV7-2,ASSSPRDRGVWGGELF
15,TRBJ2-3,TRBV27,ASSLSRTGVPTDTQY
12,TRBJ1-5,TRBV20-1,SARDYRGMEPQH
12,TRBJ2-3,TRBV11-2,ASSLQGDSDTQY
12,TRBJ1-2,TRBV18,ASSPPGVNYGYT
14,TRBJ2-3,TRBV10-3,AISAHGASDTDTQY
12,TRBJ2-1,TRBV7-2,ASSRDREEDEQF
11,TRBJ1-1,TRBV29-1,SVAQDRMSEAF
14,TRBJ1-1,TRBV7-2,ASSLAGGSMNTEAF
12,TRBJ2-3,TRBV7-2,ASSLAIRADTQY
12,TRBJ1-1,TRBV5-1,ASSPTGQGYEAF
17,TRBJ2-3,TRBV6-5,ASSYRAGGPARFTDTQY
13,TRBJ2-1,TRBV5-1,ASSLGPGLDNEQF
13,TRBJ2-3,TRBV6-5,ATERRGPRTDTQY
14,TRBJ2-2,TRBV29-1,SVEARADYYTGELF
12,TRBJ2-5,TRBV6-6,ASSYGGATETQY
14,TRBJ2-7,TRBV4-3,ASSQDTGPSAYEQY
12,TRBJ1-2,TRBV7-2,ASSFVTGGSDYT
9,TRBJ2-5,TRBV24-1,ATSDLGAQY
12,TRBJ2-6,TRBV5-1,ASSLATGANVLT
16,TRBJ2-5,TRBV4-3,ASSQAPGLAGSRETQY